This is a list of T cell receptor beta chains from one sample in a study of B cell selection in AIRE deficiency. TCRdb's table, derived via immunoSEQ multiplex PCR, lists solely in-frame clones and lacks some. The sample holds about 24,000 clones, about 96% seen once. Specimen: CD4+CD127+ conventional T cells sorted from PBMCs. The receptors shown here come from a human donor in good health. Each CDR3 is given with its conserved first and last residue. Fields, in order: V gene, clone size, J gene, D gene, CDR3 protein, CDR3 DNA. A D gene is named only where the DNA matches it firmly. Not every row has a clone size; where given, it reads once, few, many or a size class.

TRBV19	.	TRBJ1-2	.	CASSHREILGGYTF	TGTGCCAGTAGTCACAGGGAAATCCTAGGTGGCTACACCTTC
TRBV11-2	.	TRBJ2-5	.	CASSLPWTRRETQYF	TGTGCCAGCAGCTTACCTTGGACCAGGAGGGAGACCCAGTACTTC
TRBV6-6	.	TRBJ1-4	.	CASSYRPSPNEKLFF	TGTGCCAGCAGTTACCGGCCGTCCCCTAATGAAAAACTGTTTTTT
TRBV28	once	TRBJ2-4	.	CATNRGTVDKNIQYF	TGTGCCACCAACAGAGGGACGGTAGACAAAAACATTCAGTACTTC
TRBV28	.	TRBJ2-1	TRBD2	CASFSGSTYNEQFF	TGTGCCAGCTTTAGCGGGAGTACCTACAATGAGCAGTTCTTC
TRBV7-3	.	TRBJ2-1	.	CASSLGGESEQFF	TGTGCCAGCAGCTTAGGGGGCGAGAGTGAGCAGTTCTTC
TRBV19	few	TRBJ1-2	TRBD1	CASSILDRADYGYTF	TGTGCCAGTAGTATTTTGGACAGGGCGGACTATGGCTACACCTTC
TRBV28	.	TRBJ1-6	.	CASSSPDRDNSPLHF	TGTGCCAGCAGTTCCCCCGACAGAGATAATTCACCCCTCCACTTT
TRBV6-1	.	TRBJ1-3	.	CASRQPGNTIYF	TGTGCCAGCAGGCAACCTGGAAACACCATATATTTT
TRBV18	.	TRBJ2-1	.	CASSPPLNSYNEQFF	TGTGCCAGCTCACCACCACTTAACTCCTACAATGAGCAGTTCTTC